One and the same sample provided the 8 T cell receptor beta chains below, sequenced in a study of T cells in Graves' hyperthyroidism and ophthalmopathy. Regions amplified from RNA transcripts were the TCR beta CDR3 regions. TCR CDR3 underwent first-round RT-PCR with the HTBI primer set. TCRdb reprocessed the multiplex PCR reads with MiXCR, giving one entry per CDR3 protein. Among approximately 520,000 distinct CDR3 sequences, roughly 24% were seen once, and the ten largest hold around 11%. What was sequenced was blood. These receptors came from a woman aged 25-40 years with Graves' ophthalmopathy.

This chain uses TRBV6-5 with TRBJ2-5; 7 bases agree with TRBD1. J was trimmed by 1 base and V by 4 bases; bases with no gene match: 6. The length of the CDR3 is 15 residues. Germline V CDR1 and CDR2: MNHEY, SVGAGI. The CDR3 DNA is TGTGCCAGCAGTTCCCCGGGACAGACCCAAGAGACCCAGTACTTC. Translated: CASSSPGQTQETQYF.

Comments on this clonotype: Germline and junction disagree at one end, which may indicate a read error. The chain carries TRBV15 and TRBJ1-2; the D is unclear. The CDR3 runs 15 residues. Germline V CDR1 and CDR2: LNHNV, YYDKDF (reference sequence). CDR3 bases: TGTGCCACCACCAGAAGAGGCGGGCTCGACTATGGCTACACCTTC. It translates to CATTRRGGLDYGYTF.

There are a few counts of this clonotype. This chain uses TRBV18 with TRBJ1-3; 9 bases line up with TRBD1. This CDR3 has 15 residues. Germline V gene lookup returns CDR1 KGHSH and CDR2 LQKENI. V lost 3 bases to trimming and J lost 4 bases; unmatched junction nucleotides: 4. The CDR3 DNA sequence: TGTGCCAGCTCACCGGGACAGGGTAACGGAAACACCATATATTTT. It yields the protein CASSPGQGNGNTIYF.

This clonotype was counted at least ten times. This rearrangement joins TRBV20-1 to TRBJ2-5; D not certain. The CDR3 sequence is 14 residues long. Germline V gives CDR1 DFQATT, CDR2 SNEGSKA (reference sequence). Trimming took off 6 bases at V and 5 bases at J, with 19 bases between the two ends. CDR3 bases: TGCAGTGCCCCAGGCACCTCCGTTGTTGAGACCCAGTACTTC. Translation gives CSAPGTSVVETQYF.

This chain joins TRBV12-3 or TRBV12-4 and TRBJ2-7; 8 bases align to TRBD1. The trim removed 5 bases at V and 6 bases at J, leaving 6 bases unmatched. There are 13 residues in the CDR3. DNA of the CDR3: TGTGCCAGCAGTACCCGGACAGGGACCGAGCAGTACTTC. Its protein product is CASSTRTGTEQYF.

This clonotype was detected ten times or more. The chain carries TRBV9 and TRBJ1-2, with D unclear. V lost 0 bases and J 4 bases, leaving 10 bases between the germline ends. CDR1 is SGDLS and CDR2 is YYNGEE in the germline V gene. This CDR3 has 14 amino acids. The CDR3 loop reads CASSVGGIGYGYTF. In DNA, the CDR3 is TGTGCCAGCAGCGTAGGAGGTATCGGCTATGGCTACACCTTC. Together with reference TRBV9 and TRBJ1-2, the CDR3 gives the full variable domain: DSGVTQTPKHLITATGQRVTLRCSPRSGDLSVYWYQQSLDQGLQFLIQYYNGEERAKGNILERFSAQQFPDLHSELNLSSLELGDSALYFCASSVGGIGYGYTFGSGTRLTVV.

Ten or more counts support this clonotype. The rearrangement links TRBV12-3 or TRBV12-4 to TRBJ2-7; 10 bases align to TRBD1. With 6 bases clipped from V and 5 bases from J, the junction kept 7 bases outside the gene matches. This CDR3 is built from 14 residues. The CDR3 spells CASSPTGGPNEQYF. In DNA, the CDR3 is TGTGCCAGCAGCCCGACAGGGGGCCCCAACGAGCAGTACTTC.

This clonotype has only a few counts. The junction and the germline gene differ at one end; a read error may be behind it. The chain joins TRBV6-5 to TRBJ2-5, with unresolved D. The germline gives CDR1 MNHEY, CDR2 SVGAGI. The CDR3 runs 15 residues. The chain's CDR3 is CAGSYSIARSQTQYF. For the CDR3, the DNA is TGTGCCGGCAGTTACTCGATCGCCAGGTCGCAGACCCAGTACTTC.